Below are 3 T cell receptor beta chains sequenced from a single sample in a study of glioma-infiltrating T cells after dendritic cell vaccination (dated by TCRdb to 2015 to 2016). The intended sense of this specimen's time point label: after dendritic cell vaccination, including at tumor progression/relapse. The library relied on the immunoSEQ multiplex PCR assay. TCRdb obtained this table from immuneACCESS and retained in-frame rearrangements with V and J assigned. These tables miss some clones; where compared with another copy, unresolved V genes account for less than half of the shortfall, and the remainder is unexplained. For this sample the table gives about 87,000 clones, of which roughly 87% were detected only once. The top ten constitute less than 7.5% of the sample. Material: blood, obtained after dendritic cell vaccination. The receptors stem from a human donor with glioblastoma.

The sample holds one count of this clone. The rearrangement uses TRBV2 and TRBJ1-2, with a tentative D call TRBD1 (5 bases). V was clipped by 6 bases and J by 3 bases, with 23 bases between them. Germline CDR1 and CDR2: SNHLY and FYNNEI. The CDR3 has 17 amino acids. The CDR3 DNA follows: TGTGCCAGCAGGAATTCGGGGGGACTTACCTTGCACTATGGCTACACCTTC. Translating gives CASRNSGGLTLHYGYTF.

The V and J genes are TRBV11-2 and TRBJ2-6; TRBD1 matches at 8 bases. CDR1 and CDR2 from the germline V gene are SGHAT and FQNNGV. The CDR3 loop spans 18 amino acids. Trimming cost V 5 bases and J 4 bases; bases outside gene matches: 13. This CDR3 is CASSEARQGYAGANVLTF. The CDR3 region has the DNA TGTGCCAGCAGCGAAGCGAGACAGGGGTATGCAGGGGCCAACGTCCTGACTTTC.

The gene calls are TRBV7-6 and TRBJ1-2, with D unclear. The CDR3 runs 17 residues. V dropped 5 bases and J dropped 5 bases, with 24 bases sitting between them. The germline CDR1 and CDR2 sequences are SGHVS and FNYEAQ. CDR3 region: CASSPSNHFGLLYGYTF. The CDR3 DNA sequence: TGTGCCAGCAGCCCTTCCAATCACTTTGGACTGCTGTATGGCTACACCTTC. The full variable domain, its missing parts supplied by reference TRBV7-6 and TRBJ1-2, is GAGVSQSPRYKVTKRGQDVALRCDPISGHVSLYWYRQALGQGPEFLTYFNYEAQQDKSGLPNDRFSAERPEGSISTLTIQRTEQRDSAMYRCASSPSNHFGLLYGYTFGSGTRLTVV.